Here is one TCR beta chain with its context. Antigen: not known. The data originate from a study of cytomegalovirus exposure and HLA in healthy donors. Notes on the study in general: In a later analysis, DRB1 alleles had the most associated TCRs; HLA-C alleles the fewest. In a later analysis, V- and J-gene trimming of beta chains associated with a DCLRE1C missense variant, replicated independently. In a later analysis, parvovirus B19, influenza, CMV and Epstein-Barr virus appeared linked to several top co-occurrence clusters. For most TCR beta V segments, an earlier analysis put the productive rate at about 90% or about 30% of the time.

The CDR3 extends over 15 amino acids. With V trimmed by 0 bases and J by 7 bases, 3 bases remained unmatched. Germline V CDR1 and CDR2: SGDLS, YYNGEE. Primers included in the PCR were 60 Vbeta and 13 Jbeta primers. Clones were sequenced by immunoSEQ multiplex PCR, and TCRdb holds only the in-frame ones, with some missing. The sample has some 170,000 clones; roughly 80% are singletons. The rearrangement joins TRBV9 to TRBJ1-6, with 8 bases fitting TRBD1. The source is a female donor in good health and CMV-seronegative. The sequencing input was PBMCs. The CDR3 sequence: CASSVAGGVNSPLHF. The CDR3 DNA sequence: TGTGCCAGCAGCGTAGCAGGGGGCGTCAATTCACCCCTCCACTTT.